This T cell receptor beta chain stems from a study of CD8+CD57+ T cells in acquired aplastic anemia. Study overall: Across the sorted CD4+ and CD8+ cells, DNA amounts averaged approximately 3.1 ug.

The ends lost 5 bases at V and 0 bases at J; junction bases unmatched: 8. The CDR3 runs to 18 residues. CDR1 SGHAT and CDR2 FQNNGV come from the germline V gene. Genomic DNA provided the template from which TCR beta VDJ and CDR3 profiles were obtained. A single record per CDR3 protein comes from TCRdb applying MiXCR to the reads. This table has about 180,000 distinct CDR3 sequences, around 63% appearing once. On this clonotype itself: The target antigen is unknown.

The sequenced patients had an expansion of CD8+CD57+ cells seen by flow cytometry. General study findings and limits: A set of approximately 30 CD8+ CDR3 sequences was shared between patients and controls, and these sequences appeared highly expressed in patients. Any difference that existed in CD8+ Simpson's diversity between patients and controls was not significant.

This receptor was identified in a human donor with aplastic anemia. The J gene is TRBJ2-6, the V gene TRBV11-2, with 9 positions matching TRBD1. Sequenced sample: sorted CD4+, CD8+, or CD8+CD57+ T cells (not recorded which) from PBMCs. The CDR3 nucleotides are TGTGCCAGCAGCAACGCCGGGACAGGGAGCTCTGGGGCCAACGTCCTGACTTTC. It codes for CASSNAGTGSSGANVLTF.